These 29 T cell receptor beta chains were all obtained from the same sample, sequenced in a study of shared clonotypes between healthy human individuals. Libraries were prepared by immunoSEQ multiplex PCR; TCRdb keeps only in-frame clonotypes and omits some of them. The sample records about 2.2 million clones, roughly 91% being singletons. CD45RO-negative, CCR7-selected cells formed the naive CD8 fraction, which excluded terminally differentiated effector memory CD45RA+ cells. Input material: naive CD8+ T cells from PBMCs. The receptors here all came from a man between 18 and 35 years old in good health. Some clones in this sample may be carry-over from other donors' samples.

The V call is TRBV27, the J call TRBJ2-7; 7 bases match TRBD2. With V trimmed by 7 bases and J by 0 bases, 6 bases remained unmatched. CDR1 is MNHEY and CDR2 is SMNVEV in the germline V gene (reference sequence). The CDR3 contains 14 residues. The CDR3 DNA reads TGTGCCAGCACCCTAGCGGCGAGCTCCTACGAGCAGTACTTC. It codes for CASTLAASSYEQYF.

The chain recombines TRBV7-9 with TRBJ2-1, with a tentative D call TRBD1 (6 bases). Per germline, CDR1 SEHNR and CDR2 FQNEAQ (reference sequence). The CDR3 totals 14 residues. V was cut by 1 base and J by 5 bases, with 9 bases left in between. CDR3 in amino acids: CASSLDGQNNEQFF. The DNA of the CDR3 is TGTGCCAGCAGCTTAGATGGACAGAACAATGAGCAGTTCTTC. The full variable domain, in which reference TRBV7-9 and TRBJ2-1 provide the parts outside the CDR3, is DTGVSQNPRHKITKRGQNVTFRCDPISEHNRLYWYRQTLGQGPEFLTYFQNEAQLEKSRLLSDRFSAERPKGSFSTLEIQRTEQGDSAMYLCASSLDGQNNEQFFGPGTRLTVL.

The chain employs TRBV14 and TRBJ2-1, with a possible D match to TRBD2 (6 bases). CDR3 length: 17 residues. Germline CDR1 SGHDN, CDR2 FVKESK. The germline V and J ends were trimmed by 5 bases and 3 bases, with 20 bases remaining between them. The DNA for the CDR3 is TGTGCCAGCAGCTACTCGGGGGATATCGCCCACTACAATGAGCAGTTCTTC. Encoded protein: CASSYSGDIAHYNEQFF.

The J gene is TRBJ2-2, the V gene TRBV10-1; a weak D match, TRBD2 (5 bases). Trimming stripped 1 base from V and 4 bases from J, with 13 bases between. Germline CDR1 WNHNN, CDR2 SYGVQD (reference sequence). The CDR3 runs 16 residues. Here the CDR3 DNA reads TGCGCCAGCAGTGAGTACCCGGGATCCCTCACCGGGGAGCTGTTTTTT. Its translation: CASSEYPGSLTGELFF.

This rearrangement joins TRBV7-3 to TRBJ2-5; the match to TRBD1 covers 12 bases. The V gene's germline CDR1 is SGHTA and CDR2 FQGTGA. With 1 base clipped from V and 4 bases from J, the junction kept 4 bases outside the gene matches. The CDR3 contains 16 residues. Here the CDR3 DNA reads TGTGCCAGCAGCTTAAGGGACAGGGGGCTGGCAGAGACCCAGTACTTC. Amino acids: CASSLRDRGLAETQYF.

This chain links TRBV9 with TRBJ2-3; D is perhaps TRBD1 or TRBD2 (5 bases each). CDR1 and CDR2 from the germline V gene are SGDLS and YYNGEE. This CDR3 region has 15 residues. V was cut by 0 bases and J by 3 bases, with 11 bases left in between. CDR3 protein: CASSVGGAWTDTQYF. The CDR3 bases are TGTGCCAGCAGCGTAGGAGGGGCCTGGACAGATACGCAGTATTTT.

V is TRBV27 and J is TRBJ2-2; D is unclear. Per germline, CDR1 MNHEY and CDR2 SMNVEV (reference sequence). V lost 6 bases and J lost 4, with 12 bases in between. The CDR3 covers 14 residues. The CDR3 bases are TGTGCCAGCAGGAGCCGGGCTCCCACCGGGGAGCTGTTTTTT. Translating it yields CASRSRAPTGELFF.

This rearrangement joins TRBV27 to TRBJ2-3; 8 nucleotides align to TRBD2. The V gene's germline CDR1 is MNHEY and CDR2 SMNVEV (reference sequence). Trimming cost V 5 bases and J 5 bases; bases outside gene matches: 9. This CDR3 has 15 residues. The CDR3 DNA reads TGTGCCAGCAGTCCTCGCGGGAGGATGAAAGATACGCAGTATTTT. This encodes CASSPRGRMKDTQYF.

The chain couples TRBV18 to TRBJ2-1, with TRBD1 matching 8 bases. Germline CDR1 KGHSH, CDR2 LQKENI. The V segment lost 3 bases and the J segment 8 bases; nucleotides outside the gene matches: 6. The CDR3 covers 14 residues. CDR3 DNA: TGTGCCAGCTCACCCATTCCGACAGGGGATGAGCAGTTCTTC. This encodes CASSPIPTGDEQFF.

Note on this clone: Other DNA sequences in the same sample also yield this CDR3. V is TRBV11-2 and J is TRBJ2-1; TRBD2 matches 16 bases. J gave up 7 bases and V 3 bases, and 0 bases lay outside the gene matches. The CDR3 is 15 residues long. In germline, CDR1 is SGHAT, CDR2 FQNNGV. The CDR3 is CASSLGLAGGNEQFF. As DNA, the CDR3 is TGTGCCAGCAGCTTGGGACTAGCGGGAGGGAATGAGCAGTTCTTC.

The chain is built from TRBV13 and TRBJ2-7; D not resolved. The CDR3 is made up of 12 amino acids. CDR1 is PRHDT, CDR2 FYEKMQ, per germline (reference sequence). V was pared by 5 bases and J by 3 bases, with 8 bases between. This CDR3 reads CASSRDGYEQYF. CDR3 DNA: TGTGCCAGCAGCCGCGACGGCTACGAGCAGTACTTC.

The CDR3 DNA reads as TGTGCCAGCAGCTCAGGGGTAGCCTACAATGAGCAGTTCTTC. This sequence encodes CASSSGVAYNEQFF. The gene calls are TRBV6-6 and TRBJ2-1; a weak D match, TRBD1 (6 bases). The CDR3 length is 14 residues. Germline V gene sequence: CDR1 MNHNY, CDR2 SVGAGI (reference sequence). Trimming shortened V by 6 bases and J by 2 bases, and 11 bases separated the two germline ends.

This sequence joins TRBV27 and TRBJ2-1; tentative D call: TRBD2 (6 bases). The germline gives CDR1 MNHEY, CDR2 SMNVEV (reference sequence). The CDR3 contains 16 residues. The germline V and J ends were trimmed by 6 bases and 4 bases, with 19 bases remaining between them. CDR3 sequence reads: CASSLLGSSGYNEQFF. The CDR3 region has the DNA TGTGCCAGCAGCCTTCTCGGGAGTAGCGGTTACAATGAGCAGTTCTTC.

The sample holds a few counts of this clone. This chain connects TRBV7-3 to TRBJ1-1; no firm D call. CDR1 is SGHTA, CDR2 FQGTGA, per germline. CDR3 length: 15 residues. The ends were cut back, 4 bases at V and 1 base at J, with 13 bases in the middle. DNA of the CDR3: TGTGCCAGCAGCTCCCCCCAAGGGCAGAACACTGAAGCTTTCTTT. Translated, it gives CASSSPQGQNTEAFF.

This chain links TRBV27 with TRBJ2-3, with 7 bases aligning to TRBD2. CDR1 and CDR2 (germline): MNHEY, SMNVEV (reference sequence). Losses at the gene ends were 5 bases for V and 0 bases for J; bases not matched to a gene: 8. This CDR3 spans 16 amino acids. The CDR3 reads CASSPLLAASTDTQYF. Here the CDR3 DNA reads TGTGCCAGCAGTCCACTCCTAGCGGCGAGCACAGATACGCAGTATTTT.

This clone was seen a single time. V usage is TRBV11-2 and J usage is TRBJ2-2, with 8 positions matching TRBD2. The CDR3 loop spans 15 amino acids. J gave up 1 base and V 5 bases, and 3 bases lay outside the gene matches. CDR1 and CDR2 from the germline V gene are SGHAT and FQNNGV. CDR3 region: CASSETSGNTGELFF. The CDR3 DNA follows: TGTGCCAGCAGCGAAACTAGCGGGAACACCGGGGAGCTGTTTTTT.

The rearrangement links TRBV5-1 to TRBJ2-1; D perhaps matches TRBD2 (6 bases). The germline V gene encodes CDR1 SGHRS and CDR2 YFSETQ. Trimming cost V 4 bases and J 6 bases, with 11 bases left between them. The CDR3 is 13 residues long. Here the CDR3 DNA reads TGCGCCAGCAGCCGCGAGACTAGCAATGAGCAGTTCTTC. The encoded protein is CASSRETSNEQFF.

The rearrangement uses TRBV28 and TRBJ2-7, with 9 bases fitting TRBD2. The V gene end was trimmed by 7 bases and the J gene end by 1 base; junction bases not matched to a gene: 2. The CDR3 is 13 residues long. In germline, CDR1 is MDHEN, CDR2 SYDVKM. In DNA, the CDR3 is TGTGCCAGCAATCTAGCGGGATCCTACGAGCAGTACTTC. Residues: CASNLAGSYEQYF.

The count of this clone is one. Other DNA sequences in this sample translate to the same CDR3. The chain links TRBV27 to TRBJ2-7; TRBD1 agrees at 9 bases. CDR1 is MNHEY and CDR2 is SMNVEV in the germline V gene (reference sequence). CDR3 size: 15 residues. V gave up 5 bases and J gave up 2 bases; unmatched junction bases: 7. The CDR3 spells CASSLARDRAYEQYF. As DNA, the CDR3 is TGTGCCAGCAGTCTAGCACGGGACAGGGCCTACGAGCAGTACTTC.

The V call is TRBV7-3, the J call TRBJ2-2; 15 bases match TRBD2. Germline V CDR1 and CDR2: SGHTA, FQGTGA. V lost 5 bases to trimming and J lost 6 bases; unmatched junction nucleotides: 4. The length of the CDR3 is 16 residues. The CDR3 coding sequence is TGTGCCAGCAGCCCGGGACTAGCGGGAGGATCCGGGGAGCTGTTTTTT. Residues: CASSPGLAGGSGELFF.

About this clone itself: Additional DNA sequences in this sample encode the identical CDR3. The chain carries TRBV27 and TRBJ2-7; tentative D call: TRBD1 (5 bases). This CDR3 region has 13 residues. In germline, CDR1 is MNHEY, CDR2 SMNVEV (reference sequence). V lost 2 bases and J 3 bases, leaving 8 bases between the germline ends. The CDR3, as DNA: TGTGCCAGCAGTTTAGGTGACAGCTACGAGCAGTACTTC. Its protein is CASSLGDSYEQYF.

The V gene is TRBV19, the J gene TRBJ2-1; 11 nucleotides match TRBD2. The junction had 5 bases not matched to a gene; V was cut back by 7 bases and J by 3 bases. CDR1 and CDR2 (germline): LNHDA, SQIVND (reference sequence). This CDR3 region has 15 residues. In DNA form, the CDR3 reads TGTGCCAGTACCCAAGGGACTAGCGGCTACAATGAGCAGTTCTTC. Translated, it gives CASTQGTSGYNEQFF. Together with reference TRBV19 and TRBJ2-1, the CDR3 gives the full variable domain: DGGITQSPKYLFRKEGQNVTLSCEQNLNHDAMYWYRQDPGQGLRLIYYSQIVNDFQKGDIAEGYSVSREKKESFPLTVTSAQKNPTAFYLCASTQGTSGYNEQFFGPGTRLTVL.

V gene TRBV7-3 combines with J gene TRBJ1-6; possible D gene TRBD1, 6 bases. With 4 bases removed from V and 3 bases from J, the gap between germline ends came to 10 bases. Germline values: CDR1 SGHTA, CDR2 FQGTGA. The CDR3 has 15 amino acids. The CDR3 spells CASSWQGNYNSPLHF. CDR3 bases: TGTGCCAGCAGCTGGCAGGGGAACTATAATTCACCCCTCCACTTT.

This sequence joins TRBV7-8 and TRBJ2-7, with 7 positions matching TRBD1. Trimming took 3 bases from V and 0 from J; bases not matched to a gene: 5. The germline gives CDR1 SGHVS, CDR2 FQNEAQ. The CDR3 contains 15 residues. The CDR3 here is CASSFRGDSSYEQYF. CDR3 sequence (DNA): TGTGCCAGCAGCTTTAGAGGGGACAGCTCCTACGAGCAGTACTTC.

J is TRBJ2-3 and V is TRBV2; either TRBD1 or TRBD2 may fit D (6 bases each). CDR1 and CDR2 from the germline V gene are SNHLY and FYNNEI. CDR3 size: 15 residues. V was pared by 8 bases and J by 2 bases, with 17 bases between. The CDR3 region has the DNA TGTGCCAGCCGCCCGAGGGGGGAGGCCACAGATACGCAGTATTTT. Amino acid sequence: CASRPRGEATDTQYF.

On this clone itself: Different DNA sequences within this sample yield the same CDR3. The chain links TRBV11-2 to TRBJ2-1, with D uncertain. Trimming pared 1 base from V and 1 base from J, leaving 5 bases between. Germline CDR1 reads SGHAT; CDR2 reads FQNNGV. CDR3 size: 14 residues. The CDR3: CASSLGGSYNEQFF. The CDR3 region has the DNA TGTGCCAGCAGCTTAGGTGGGTCCTACAATGAGCAGTTCTTC.

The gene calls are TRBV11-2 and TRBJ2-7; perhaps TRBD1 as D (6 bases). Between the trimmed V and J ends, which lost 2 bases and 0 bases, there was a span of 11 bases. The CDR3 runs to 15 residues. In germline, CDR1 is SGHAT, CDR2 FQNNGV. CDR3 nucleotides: TGTGCCAGCAGCTTACAGGGGCTTAGCTCCTACGAGCAGTACTTC. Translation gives CASSLQGLSSYEQYF.

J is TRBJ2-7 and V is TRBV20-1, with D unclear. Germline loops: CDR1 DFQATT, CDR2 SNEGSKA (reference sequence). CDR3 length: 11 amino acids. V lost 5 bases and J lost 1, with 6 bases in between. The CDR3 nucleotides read TGCAGTGCTCTTTGGTCCTACGAGCAGTACTTC. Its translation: CSALWSYEQYF.

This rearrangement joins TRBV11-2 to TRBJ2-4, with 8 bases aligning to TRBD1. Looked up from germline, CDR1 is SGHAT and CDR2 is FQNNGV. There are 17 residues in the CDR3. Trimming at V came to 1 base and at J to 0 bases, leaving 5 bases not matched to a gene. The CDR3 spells CASSLGRDRQAKNIQYF. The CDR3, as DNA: TGTGCCAGCAGCTTAGGCCGGGACAGGCAAGCCAAAAACATTCAGTACTTC.